The entry that follows covers one TCR beta chain sequence. The entry originates in a study of blood T cell repertoires in COVID-19. Study at large: The samples span acute and convalescent COVID-19 from the United States, Italy and Spain. Sources were T cells, B-cell-depleted T cells, or PBMCs; the material itself was cDNA or gDNA.

V lost 0 bases, J lost 4 bases, and 1 base stayed unmatched. The CDR3 is 16 residues long. Germline CDR1 is LGHNA and CDR2 is YNFKEQ. Methods used by the authors: It was from reference gene primer amplification that nucleated cell counts were estimated. Libraries were prepared by immunoSEQ multiplex PCR; TCRdb keeps only in-frame clonotypes and omits some of them. V, J and clone size derive from that table, while D and trimming were established from the DNA sequence. The table has approximately 84,000 clones, 83% seen once; the top ten hold around 29%. The chain couples TRBV4-2 to TRBJ2-1; 12 nucleotides match TRBD2. This receptor was identified in a woman of 80 years or more with acute or convalescent COVID-19. Sequenced input: peripheral blood. DNA of the CDR3: TGTGCCAGCAGCCAAGATCTAGCGGGGGGGTACAATGAGCAGTTCTTC. Encoded protein: CASSQDLAGGYNEQFF.